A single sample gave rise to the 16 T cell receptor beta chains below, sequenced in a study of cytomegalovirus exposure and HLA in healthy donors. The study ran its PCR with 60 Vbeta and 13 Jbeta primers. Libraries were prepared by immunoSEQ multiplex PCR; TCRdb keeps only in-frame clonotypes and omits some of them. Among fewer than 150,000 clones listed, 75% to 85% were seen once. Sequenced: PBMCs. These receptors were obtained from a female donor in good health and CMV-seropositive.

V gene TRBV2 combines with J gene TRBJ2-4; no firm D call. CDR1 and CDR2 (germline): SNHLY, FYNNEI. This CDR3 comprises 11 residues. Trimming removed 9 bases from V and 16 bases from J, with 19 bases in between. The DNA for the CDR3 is TGTGCCAGTGTGGCACCTTCGATTCTTTACTTC. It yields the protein CASVAPSILYF.

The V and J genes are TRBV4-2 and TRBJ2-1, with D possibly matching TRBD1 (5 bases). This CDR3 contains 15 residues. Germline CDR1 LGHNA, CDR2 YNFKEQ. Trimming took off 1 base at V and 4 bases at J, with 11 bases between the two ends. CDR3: CASSQGLYRYNEQFF. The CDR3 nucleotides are TGTGCCAGCAGCCAAGGCCTCTACAGGTACAATGAGCAGTTCTTC.

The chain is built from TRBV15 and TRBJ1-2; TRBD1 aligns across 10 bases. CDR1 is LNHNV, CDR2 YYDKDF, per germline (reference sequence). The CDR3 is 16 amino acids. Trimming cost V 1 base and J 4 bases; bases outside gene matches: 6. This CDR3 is CATSRGPGQGTYGYTF. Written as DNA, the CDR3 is TGTGCCACCAGCAGAGGGCCGGGACAGGGGACCTATGGCTACACCTTC. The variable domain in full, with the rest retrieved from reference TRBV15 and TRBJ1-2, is DAMVIQNPRYQVTQFGKPVTLSCSQTLNHNVMYWYQQKSSQAPKLLFHYYDKDFNNEADTPDNFQSRRPNTSFCFLDIRSPGLGDTAMYLCATSRGPGQGTYGYTFGSGTRLTVV.

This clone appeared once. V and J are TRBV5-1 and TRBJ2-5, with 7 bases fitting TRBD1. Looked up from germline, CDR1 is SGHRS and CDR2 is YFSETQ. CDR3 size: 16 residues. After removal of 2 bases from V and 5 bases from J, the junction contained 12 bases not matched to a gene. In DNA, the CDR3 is TGCGCCAGCAGCTTAGGACAGGCCAACGTGGGGGAGACCCAGTACTTC. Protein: CASSLGQANVGETQYF. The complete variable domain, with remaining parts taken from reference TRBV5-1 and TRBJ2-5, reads KAGVTQTPRYLIKTRGQQVTLSCSPISGHRSVSWYQQTPGQGLQFLFEYFSETQRNKGNFPGRFSGRQFSNSRSEMNVSTLELGDSALYLCASSLGQANVGETQYFGPGTRLLVL.

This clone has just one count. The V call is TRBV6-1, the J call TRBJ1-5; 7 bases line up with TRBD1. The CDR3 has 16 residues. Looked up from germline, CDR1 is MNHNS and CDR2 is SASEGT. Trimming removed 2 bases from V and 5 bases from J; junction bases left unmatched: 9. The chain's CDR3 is CASSESGDRAYQPQHF. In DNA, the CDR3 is TGTGCCAGCAGTGAATCGGGAGACAGGGCTTATCAGCCCCAGCATTTT.

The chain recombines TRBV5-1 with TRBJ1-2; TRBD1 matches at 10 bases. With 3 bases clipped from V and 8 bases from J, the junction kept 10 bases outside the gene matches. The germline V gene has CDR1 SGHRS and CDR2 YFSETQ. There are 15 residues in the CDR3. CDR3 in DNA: TGCGCCAGCAGCTCCGCGAATGACAGGGGGCAGGGCTACACCTTC. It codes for CASSSANDRGQGYTF.

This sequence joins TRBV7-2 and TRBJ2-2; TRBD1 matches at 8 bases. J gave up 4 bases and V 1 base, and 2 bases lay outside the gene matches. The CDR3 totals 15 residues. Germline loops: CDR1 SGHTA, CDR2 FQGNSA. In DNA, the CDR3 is TGTGCCAGCAGCTTAGACGGGACAGGCACCGGGGAGCTGTTTTTT. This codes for CASSLDGTGTGELFF.

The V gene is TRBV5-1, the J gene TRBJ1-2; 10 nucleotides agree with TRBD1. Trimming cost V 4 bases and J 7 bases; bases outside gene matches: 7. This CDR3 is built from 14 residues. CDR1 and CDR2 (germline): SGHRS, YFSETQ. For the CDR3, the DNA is TGCGCCAGCAGCACTCGACAGGGGGCTGGTGGCTACACCTTC. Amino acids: CASSTRQGAGGYTF.

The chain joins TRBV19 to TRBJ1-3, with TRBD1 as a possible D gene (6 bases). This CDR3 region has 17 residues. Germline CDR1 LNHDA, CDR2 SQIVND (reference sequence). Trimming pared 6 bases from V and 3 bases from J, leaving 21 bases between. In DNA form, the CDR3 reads TGTGCCAGTAGCCCTGGAGGGGGGGGAAGAAGTGGAAACACCATATATTTT. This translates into CASSPGGGGRSGNTIYF.

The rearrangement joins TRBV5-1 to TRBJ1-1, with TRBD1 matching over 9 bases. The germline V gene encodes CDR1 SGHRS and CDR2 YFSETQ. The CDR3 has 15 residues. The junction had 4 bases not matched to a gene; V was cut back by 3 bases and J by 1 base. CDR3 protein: CASSYEGQGNTEAFF. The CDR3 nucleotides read TGCGCCAGCAGCTACGAGGGACAGGGGAACACTGAAGCTTTCTTT.

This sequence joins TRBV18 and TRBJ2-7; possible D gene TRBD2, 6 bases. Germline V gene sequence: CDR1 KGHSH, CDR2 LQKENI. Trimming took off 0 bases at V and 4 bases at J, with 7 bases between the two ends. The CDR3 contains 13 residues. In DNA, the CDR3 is TGTGCCAGCTCACCACCGGCGGGATACGAGCAGTACTTC. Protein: CASSPPAGYEQYF.

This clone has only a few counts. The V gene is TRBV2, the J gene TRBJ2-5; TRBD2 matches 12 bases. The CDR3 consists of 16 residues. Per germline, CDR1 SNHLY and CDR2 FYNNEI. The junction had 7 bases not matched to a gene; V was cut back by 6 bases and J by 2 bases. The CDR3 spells CASSGSGLAGQETQYF. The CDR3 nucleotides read TGTGCCAGCAGCGGATCCGGACTAGCGGGACAAGAGACCCAGTACTTC.

The CDR3 DNA sequence: TGCAGCGTTGTGGGGCTAGTAGGCGCCTACGAGCAGTACTTC. This gives the protein CSVVGLVGAYEQYF. The chain is built from TRBV29-1 and TRBJ2-7; D is perhaps TRBD1 (5 bases). V lost 4 bases, J lost 2 bases, and 15 bases lay in between. The CDR3 is made up of 14 amino acids. Germline CDR1 reads SQVTM; CDR2 reads ANQGSEA.

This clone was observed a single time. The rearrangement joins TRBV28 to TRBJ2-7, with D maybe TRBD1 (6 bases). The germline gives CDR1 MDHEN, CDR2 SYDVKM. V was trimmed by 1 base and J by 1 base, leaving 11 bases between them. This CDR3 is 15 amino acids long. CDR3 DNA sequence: TGTGCCAGCAGTTTATTAGGGGACACTTCCTACGAGCAGTACTTC. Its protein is CASSLLGDTSYEQYF.

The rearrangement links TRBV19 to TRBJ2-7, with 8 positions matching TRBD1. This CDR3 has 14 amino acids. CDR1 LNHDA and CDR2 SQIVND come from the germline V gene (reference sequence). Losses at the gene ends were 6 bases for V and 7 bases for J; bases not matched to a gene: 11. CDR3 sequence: CASSPDRVLREQYF. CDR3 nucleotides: TGTGCCAGTAGCCCGGACAGGGTACTTCGGGAGCAGTACTTC.

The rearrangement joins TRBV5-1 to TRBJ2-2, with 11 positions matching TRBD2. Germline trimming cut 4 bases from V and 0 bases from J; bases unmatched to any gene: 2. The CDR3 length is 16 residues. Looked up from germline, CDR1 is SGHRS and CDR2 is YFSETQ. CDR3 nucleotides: TGCGCCAGCAGCGTGACTAGCGGGGCGAACACCGGGGAGCTGTTTTTT. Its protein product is CASSVTSGANTGELFF.